This T cell receptor (beta chain) appears in the sequencing data of a study of CD8 T cells in ankylosing spondylitis. This clonotype was seen at least ten times. V was trimmed by 0 bases and J by 7 bases, leaving 10 bases between them. This CDR3 spans 14 amino acids. CDR1 is LGHDT and CDR2 is YNNKEL in the germline V gene (reference sequence). TCRdb reprocessed the 5' RACE reads with MiXCR, giving one entry per CDR3 protein. The data show more than 150,000 distinct CDR3 sequences, about 18% seen once. The TCR originated in a male donor aged 5-30 years with ankylosing spondylitis or in good health (not recorded which). The source material was blood, either unsorted or a sorted T cell fraction (not recorded which). This sequence joins TRBV3-1 and TRBJ1-5; D possibly corresponds to TRBD1 (5 bases). Here the CDR3 reads CASSQDMGLQPQHF. DNA of the CDR3: TGTGCCAGCAGCCAAGATATGGGGCTGCAGCCCCAGCATTTT. The entire variable domain, with the rest obtained from reference TRBV3-1 and TRBJ1-5, is as follows: DTAVSQTPKYLVTQMGNDKSIKCEQNLGHDTMYWYKQDSKKFLKIMFSYNNKELIINETVPNRFSPKSPDKAHLNLHINSLELGDSAVYFCASSQDMGLQPQHFGDGTRLSIL.